This passage covers 17 T cell receptor beta chains from one sample sequenced in a study of early T cells in non-severe SARS-CoV-2 infection. In TCRdb, the 5' RACE reads were re-called with MiXCR into one record per CDR3 protein. This sample yields about 81,000 distinct CDR3 sequences, of which roughly 13% are seen a single time; around 9.9% belongs to the top ten. The material sequenced was whole blood. Source of these receptors: an adult who was a healthcare worker with PCR-confirmed SARS-CoV-2 infection or an uninfected control (not recorded which).

The table lists this clonotype with many counts. The gene calls are TRBV12-3 or TRBV12-4 and TRBJ2-3, with 10 bases lining up with TRBD2. There are 14 residues in the CDR3. V dropped 6 bases and J dropped 0; count of bases not matched to a gene: 0. The CDR3 loop is CASRTSGSTDTQYF. The CDR3 DNA reads TGTGCCAGCAGGACTAGCGGGAGCACAGATACGCAGTATTTT.

This rearrangement joins TRBV7-2 to TRBJ2-5; 7 nucleotides align to TRBD1. Germline CDR1 is SGHTA and CDR2 is FQGNSA. There are 14 residues in the CDR3. Trimming at V came to 3 bases and at J to 2 bases, leaving 3 bases not matched to a gene. In DNA, the CDR3 is TGTGCCAGCAGCTTTTGGACAGGACAAGAGACCCAGTACTTC. Protein product: CASSFWTGQETQYF.

The sample holds a few counts of this clonotype. The chain is built from TRBV20-1 and TRBJ1-3; TRBD1 might be the D (6 bases). The germline V and J ends were trimmed by 3 bases and 6 bases, with 12 bases remaining between them. This CDR3 spans 13 amino acids. CDR1 and CDR2 (germline): DFQATT, SNEGSKA (reference sequence). The DNA of the CDR3 is TGCAGTGCTAGCTCGGGGGGCGAAAACACCATATATTTT. The encoded protein is CSASSGGENTIYF.

The chain recombines TRBV12-2 with TRBJ2-3; the DNA was not used to check the table's D call, TRBD1. TRBV12-2 is reported as a pseudogene. The CDR3 covers 14 residues. The CDR3 spells CASRLRGAQDTQYF. DNA for the CDR3: TGTGCAAGTCGCTTAAGGGGGGCCCAAGATACGCAGTATTTT.

This clonotype was found a few times. J is TRBJ1-1 and V is TRBV2, with D uncertain. V was cut by 6 bases and J by 11 bases, with 16 bases left in between. Germline values: CDR1 SNHLY, CDR2 FYNNEI. The CDR3 spans 12 residues. The CDR3, as DNA: TGTGCCAGCAGCCCTATACCTATCGAGGCTTTCTTT. As protein: CASSPIPIEAFF.

This clonotype was counted between two and nine times. The chain links TRBV9 to TRBJ2-4; D ambiguous. This CDR3 comprises 14 residues. V was trimmed by 0 bases and J by 8 bases, leaving 12 bases between them. The germline V gene encodes CDR1 SGDLS and CDR2 YYNGEE. The CDR3 nucleotides read TGTGCCAGCAGCGTAGACAGTGGGCCACACATTCAGTACTTC. Protein product: CASSVDSGPHIQYF. Together with reference TRBV9 and TRBJ2-4, the CDR3 gives the full variable domain: DSGVTQTPKHLITATGQRVTLRCSPRSGDLSVYWYQQSLDQGLQFLIQYYNGEERAKGNILERFSAQQFPDLHSELNLSSLELGDSALYFCASSVDSGPHIQYFGAGTRLSVL.

The rearrangement uses TRBV7-2 and TRBJ2-3, with 10 positions matching TRBD1. This CDR3 has 15 residues. V shed 3 bases, J shed 1 base, and the junction held 1 base outside the gene matches. The germline CDR1 and CDR2 sequences are SGHTA and FQGNSA. As DNA, the CDR3 is TGTGCCAGCAGCTTCGGGACAGGGGGCACAGATACGCAGTATTTT. Its translation is CASSFGTGGTDTQYF. The full variable domain, rest sourced from reference TRBV7-2 and TRBJ2-3, is GAGVSQSPSNKVTEKGKDVELRCDPISGHTALYWYRQSLGQGLEFLIYFQGNSAPDKSGLPSDRFSAERTGGSVSTLTIQRTQQEDSAVYLCASSFGTGGTDTQYFGPGTRLTVL.

V and J are TRBV4-3 and TRBJ1-2, with 8 bases fitting TRBD1. The V segment lost 0 bases and the J segment 6 bases; nucleotides outside the gene matches: 9. This CDR3 comprises 16 residues. The germline gives CDR1 LGHNA, CDR2 YSLEER. This CDR3 reads CASSQDVWTGTDGYTF. The CDR3, as DNA: TGCGCCAGCAGCCAAGATGTTTGGACAGGGACGGATGGCTACACCTTC.

The gene calls are TRBV7-2 and TRBJ2-7, with D perhaps TRBD2 (5 bases). This CDR3 spans 14 amino acids. Germline CDR1 and CDR2: SGHTA and FQGNSA. With 4 bases removed from V and 4 bases from J, the gap between germline ends came to 14 bases. The CDR3 is CASSYSGGPYEQYF. The CDR3 region has the DNA TGTGCCAGCAGCTACAGTGGAGGACCTTACGAGCAGTACTTC.

V is TRBV18 and J is TRBJ1-4, with 8 bases matching TRBD1. Per germline, CDR1 KGHSH and CDR2 LQKENI. The junction had 3 bases not matched to a gene; V was cut back by 3 bases and J by 3 bases. The CDR3 contains 15 residues. CDR3 loop: CASSPRTGPNEKLFF. CDR3 bases: TGTGCCAGCTCACCTCGGACAGGGCCTAATGAAAAACTGTTTTTT.

This clonotype came up a few times. J is TRBJ1-2 and V is TRBV18; D not resolved. V lost 5 bases, J lost 4 bases, and 8 bases lay in between. The CDR3 spans 12 residues. The germline CDR1 and CDR2 sequences are KGHSH and LQKENI. CDR3 amino acids: CASSTPSYGYTF. CDR3 nucleotides: TGTGCCAGCTCAACCCCCAGCTATGGCTACACCTTC.

In its sample, this clonotype was seen a few times. The chain carries TRBV6-5 and TRBJ2-7; 8 positions match TRBD1. The CDR3 is 13 residues long. The germline gives CDR1 MNHEY, CDR2 SVGAGI. With 10 bases clipped from V and 2 bases from J, the junction kept 7 bases outside the gene matches. CDR3 DNA: TGTGCCACCAGGGGGCTGCCGCCCTACGAGCAGTACTTC. Amino acids: CATRGLPPYEQYF.

The chain joins TRBV2 to TRBJ1-5; TRBD1 is a possible D gene (6 bases). V shed 8 bases and J shed 3 bases, with 11 bases lying between them. The length of the CDR3 is 13 residues. The germline V gene has CDR1 SNHLY and CDR2 FYNNEI. The chain's CDR3 is CASAGAYNQPQHF. The CDR3 nucleotides read TGTGCCAGCGCGGGGGCATACAATCAGCCCCAGCATTTT.

This clonotype was seen only a few times. This chain uses TRBV9 with TRBJ2-3, with TRBD1 matching 9 bases. Trimming removed 2 bases from V and 11 bases from J; junction bases left unmatched: 3. The CDR3 contains 12 residues. The germline V gene has CDR1 SGDLS and CDR2 YYNGEE. CDR3 region: CASSVTGGQQYF. In DNA form, the CDR3 reads TGTGCCAGCAGCGTGACAGGGGGTCAGCAGTATTTT.

CDR3 DNA: TGCAGTGCTCCGAGCGGGGGGGTCCAAGAGACCCAGTACTTC. Its translation: CSAPSGGVQETQYF. J is TRBJ2-5 and V is TRBV20-1, with TRBD2 matching over 10 bases. The germline gives CDR1 DFQATT, CDR2 SNEGSKA (reference sequence). Trimming cost V 5 bases and J 1 base; bases outside gene matches: 4. CDR3 length: 14 residues.

The table lists this clonotype with many counts. The J gene is TRBJ2-2, the V gene TRBV18, with D unresolved. This CDR3 is 13 amino acids long. With 2 bases removed from V and 4 bases from J, the gap between germline ends came to 5 bases. Germline V gene lookup returns CDR1 KGHSH and CDR2 LQKENI. The CDR3 nucleotides are TGTGCCAGCTCACCAGTCTTCACCGGGGAGCTGTTTTTT. Translating gives CASSPVFTGELFF.

The gene calls are TRBV20-1 and TRBJ1-1, with a possible D match to TRBD1 (6 bases). The CDR3 spans 13 residues. In germline, CDR1 is DFQATT, CDR2 SNEGSKA (reference sequence). Trimming stripped 5 bases from V and 5 bases from J, with 15 bases between. CDR3 loop: CSALRPQGTEAFF. CDR3 coding DNA: TGCAGTGCTCTTAGGCCTCAGGGGACTGAAGCTTTCTTT.